The clone carrying this T cell receptor beta chain turned up a few times. The antigen remains unidentified. TCR beta cDNA libraries had unique molecular identifiers. Between about 0.9 and 11 million T cells gave rise to 450,000 to 650,000 cDNA molecules. TCRdb recomputed calls from the PCR reads with MiXCR, one row per CDR3 protein. Found here are about 540,000 distinct CDR3 sequences, roughly 34% of them singletons; the top ten hold 6%. The record originates from a study of post-analysis software for immune sequencing data. Whole-study results and caveats: Significantly decreased normalized Chao1 diversity was recorded for multiple sclerosis patients relative to controls.

Specimen: blood. The clonotype comes from a girl under 18 with multiple sclerosis.

The CDR3 bases are TGTGCCAGCAGCGCCGGCGGGGGGGCGAACATTCAGTACTTC. It is translated as CASSAGGGANIQYF. The chain uses TRBV9 and TRBJ2-4; 9 bases are shared with TRBD2. J gave up 7 bases and V 3 bases, and 5 bases lay outside the gene matches. The CDR3 length is 14 residues. Germline V lookup: CDR1 SGDLS, CDR2 YYNGEE.